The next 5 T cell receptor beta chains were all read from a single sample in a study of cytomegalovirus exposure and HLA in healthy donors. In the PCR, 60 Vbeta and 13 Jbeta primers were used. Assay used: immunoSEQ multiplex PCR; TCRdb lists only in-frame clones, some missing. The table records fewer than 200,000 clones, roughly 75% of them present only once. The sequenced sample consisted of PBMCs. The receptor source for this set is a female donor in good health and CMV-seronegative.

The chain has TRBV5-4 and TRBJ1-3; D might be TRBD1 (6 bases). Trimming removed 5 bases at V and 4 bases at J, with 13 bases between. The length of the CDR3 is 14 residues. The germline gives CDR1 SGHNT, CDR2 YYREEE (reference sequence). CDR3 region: CASSEQGRGNTIYF. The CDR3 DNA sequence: TGTGCCAGCAGTGAACAGGGAAGGGGAAACACCATATATTTT.

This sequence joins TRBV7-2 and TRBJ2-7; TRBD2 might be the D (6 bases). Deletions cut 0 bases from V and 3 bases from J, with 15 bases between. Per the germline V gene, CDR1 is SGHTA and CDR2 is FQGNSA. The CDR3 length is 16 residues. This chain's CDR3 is CASSLAPGLSLYEQYF. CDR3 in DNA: TGTGCCAGCAGCTTAGCCCCGGGACTCTCGCTCTACGAGCAGTACTTC.

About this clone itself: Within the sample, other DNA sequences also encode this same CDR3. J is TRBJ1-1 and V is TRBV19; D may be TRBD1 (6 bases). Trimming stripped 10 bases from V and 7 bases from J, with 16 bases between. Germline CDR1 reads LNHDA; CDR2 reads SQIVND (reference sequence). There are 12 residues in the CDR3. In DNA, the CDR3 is TGTGCCACTTGGTGGGGACAAGGTGAAGCTTTCTTT. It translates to CATWWGQGEAFF.

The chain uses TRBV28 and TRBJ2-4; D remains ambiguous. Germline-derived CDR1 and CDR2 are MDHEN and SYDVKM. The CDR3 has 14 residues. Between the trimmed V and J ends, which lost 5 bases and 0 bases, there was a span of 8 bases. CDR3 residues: CASSPILAKNIQYF. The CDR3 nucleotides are TGTGCCAGCAGTCCTATTTTAGCCAAAAACATTCAGTACTTC.

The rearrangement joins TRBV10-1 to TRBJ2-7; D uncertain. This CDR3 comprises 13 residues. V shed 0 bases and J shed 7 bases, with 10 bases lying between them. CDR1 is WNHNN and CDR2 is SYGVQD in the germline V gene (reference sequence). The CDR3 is CASSESVTEEQYF. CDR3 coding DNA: TGCGCCAGCAGTGAGTCGGTAACTGAAGAGCAGTACTTC.